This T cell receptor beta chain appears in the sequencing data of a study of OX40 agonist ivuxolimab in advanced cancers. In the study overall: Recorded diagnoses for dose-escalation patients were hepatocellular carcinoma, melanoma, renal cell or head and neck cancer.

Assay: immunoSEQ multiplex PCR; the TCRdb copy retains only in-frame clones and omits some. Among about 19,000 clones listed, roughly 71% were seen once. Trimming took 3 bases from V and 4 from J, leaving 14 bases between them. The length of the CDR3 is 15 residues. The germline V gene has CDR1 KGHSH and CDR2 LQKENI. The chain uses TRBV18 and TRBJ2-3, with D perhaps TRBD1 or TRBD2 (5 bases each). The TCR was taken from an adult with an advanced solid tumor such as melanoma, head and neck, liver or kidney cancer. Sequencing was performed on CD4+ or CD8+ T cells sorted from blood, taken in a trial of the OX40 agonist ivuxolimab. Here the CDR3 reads CASSPFMGEADTQYF. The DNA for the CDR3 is TGTGCCAGCTCACCGTTTATGGGGGAAGCAGATACGCAGTATTTT.